This TCR beta chain was recorded in a study of circulating tumor DNA in untreated peripheral T-cell lymphoma. Study-wide results and caveats: Baseline tissues yielded roughly 88% and baseline serum 65% to 70% tumor-specific clonotype detection.

This CDR3 comprises 14 residues. In germline, CDR1 is LNHDA, CDR2 SQIVND (reference sequence). Trimming cost V 4 bases and J 7 bases, with 13 bases left between them. Libraries were prepared by immunoSEQ multiplex PCR; TCRdb keeps only in-frame clonotypes and omits some of them. The sample shows 9,500 to 13,000 clones, around 74% of them seen only once. This clone was counted between two and nine times. Its antigen is as yet unknown. Before treatment, baseline tumor tissue was collected for sequencing. Sequenced sample: tumor tissue. J is TRBJ2-2 and V is TRBV19; D is perhaps TRBD1 (6 bases). This sequence was found in a human donor with peripheral T-cell lymphoma. The CDR3 nucleotides are TGTGCCAGTAGTAGGAAGGGGGTGATCGGGGAGCTGTTTTTT. Encoded protein: CASSRKGVIGELFF.